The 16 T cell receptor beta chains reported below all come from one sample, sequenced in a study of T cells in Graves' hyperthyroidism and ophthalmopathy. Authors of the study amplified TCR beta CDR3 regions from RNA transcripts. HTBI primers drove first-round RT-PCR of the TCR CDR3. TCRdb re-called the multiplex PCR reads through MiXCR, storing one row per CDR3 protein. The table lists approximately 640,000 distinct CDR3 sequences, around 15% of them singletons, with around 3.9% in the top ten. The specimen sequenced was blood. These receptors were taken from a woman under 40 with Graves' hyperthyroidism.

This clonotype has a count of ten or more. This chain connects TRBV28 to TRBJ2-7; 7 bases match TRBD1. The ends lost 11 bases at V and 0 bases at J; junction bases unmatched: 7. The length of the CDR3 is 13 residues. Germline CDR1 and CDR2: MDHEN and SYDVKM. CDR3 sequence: CAYRDRSSYEQYF. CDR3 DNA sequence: TGTGCCTACCGGGACAGAAGCTCCTACGAGCAGTACTTC.

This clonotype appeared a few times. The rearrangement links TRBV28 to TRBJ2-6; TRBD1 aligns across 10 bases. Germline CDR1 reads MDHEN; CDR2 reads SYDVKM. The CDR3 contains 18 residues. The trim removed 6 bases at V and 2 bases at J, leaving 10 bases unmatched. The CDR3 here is CASRLRDRGPPGANVLTF. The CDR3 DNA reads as TGTGCCAGCAGACTCCGGGACAGGGGACCTCCTGGGGCCAACGTCCTGACTTTC. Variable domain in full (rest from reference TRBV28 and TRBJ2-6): DVKVTQSSRYLVKRTGEKVFLECVQDMDHENMFWYRQDPGLGLRLIYFSYDVKMKEKGDIPEGYSVSREKKERFSLILESASTNQTSMYLCASRLRDRGPPGANVLTFGAGSRLTVL.

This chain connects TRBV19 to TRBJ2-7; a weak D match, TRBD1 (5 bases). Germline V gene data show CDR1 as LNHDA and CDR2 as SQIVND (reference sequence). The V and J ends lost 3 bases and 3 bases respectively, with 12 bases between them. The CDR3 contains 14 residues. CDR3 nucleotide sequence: TGTGCCAGTAGTATTCAAGACAGCTTCTACGAGCAGTACTTC. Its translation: CASSIQDSFYEQYF.

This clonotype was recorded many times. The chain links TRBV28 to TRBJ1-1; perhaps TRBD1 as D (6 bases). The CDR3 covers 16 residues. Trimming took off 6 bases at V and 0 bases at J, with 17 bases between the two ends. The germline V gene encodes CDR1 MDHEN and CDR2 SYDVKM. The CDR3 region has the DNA TGTGCCAGCAGGGCTTACAGGGACTACATGAACACTGAAGCTTTCTTT. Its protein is CASRAYRDYMNTEAFF.

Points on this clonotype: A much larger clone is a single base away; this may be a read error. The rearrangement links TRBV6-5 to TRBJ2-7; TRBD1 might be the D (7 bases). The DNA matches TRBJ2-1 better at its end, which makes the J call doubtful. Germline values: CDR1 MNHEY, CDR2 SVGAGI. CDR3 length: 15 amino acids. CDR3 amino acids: CASSYEGRGAYEQFF. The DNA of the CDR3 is TGTGCCAGCAGTTACGAAGGCAGGGGGGCCTACGAGCAGTTCTTC.

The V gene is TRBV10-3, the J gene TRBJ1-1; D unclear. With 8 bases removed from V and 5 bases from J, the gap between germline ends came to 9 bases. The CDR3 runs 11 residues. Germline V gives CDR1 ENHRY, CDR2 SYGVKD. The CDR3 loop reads CAIGGGTEAFF. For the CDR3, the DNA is TGTGCCATCGGCGGTGGGACTGAAGCTTTCTTT.

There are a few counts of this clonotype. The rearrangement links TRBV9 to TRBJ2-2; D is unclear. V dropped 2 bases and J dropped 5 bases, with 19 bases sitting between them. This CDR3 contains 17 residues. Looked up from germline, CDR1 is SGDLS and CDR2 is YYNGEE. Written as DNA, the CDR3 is TGTGCCAGCAGCGTTCGTGGGCAGCCTCAAGGGACCGGGGAGCTGTTTTTT. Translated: CASSVRGQPQGTGELFF. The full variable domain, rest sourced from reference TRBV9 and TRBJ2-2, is DSGVTQTPKHLITATGQRVTLRCSPRSGDLSVYWYQQSLDQGLQFLIQYYNGEERAKGNILERFSAQQFPDLHSELNLSSLELGDSALYFCASSVRGQPQGTGELFFGEGSRLTVL.

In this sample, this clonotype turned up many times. CDR3 in amino acids: CAWAEEGWDYGYTF. The CDR3, as DNA: TGTGCCTGGGCAGAAGAGGGGTGGGACTATGGCTACACCTTC. This chain joins TRBV30 and TRBJ1-2; D is perhaps TRBD1 (5 bases). The CDR3 has 14 residues. The V gene lost 5 bases and the J gene lost 3 bases, with 16 bases spanning the gap. Germline V lookup: CDR1 GTSNPN, CDR2 SVGIG (reference sequence).

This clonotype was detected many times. This CDR3 reads CASSFQGQGTHEQYF. In DNA form, the CDR3 reads TGTGCCAGCAGTTTCCAGGGACAGGGAACCCACGAGCAGTACTTC. The chain joins TRBV28 to TRBJ2-7; 9 nucleotides agree with TRBD1. Trimming cost V 3 bases and J 5 bases; bases outside gene matches: 8. This CDR3 comprises 15 residues. Looked up from germline, CDR1 is MDHEN and CDR2 is SYDVKM.

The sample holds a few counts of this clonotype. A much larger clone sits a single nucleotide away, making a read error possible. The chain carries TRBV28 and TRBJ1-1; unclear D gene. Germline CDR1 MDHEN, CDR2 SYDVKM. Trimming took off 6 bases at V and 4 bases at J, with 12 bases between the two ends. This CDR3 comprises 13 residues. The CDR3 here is CASSPSEGTEAFF. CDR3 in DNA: TGTGCCAGCAGCCCCTCGGAGGGCACTGAAGCTTTCTTT.

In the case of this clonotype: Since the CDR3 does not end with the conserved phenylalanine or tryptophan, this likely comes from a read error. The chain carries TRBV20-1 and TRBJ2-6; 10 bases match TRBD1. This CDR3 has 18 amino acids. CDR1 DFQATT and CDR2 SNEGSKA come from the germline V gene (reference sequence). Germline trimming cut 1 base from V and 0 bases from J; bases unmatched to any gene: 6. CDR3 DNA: TGCAGTGCTAGAGCCGGGACAGGGGCTTTCTCTGGGGCCAACGTCCTGACTTTA. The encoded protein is CSARAGTGAFSGANVLTL.

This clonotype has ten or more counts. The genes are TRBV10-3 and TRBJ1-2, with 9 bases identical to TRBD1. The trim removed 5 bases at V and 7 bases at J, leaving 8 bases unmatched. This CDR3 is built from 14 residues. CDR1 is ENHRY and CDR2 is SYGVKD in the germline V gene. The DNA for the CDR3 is TGTGCCATCAGTCCGGACAGGGGTAGCGGTGGCTACACCTTC. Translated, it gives CAISPDRGSGGYTF.

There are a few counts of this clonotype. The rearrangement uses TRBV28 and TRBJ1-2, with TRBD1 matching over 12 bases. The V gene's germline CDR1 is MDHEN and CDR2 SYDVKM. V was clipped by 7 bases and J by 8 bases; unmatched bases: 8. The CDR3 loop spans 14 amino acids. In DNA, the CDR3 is TGTGCCAGCAACCCGGGACAGGGGGCGAGGGGCTACACCTTC. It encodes CASNPGQGARGYTF.

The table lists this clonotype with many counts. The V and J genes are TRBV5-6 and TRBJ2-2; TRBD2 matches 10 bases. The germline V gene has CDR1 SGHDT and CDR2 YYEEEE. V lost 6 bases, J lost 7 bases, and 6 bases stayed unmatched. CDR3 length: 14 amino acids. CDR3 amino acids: CASKIAGGGGELFF. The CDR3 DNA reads TGTGCCAGCAAGATAGCGGGAGGTGGCGGGGAGCTGTTTTTT.

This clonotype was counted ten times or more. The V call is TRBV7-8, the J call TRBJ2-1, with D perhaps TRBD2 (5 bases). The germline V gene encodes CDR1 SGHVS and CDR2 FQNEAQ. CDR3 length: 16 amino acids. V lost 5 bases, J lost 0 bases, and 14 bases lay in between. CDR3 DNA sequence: TGTGCCAGCAGCCCACACGGACTCTTCTCCTACAATGAGCAGTTCTTC. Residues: CASSPHGLFSYNEQFF. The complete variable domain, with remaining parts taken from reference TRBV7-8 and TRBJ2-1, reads GAGVSQSPRYKVAKRGQDVALRCDPISGHVSLFWYQQALGQGPEFLTYFQNEAQLDKSGLPSDRFFAERPEGSVSTLKIQRTQQEDSAVYLCASSPHGLFSYNEQFFGPGTRLTVL.

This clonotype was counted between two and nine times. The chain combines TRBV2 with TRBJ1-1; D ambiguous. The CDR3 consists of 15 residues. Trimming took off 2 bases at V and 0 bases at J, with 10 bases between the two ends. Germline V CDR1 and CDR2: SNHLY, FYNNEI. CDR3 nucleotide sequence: TGTGCCAGCAGTGAAAAGGGAGTAGTGAACACTGAAGCTTTCTTT. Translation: CASSEKGVVNTEAFF.